This T cell receptor beta chain derives from a study of T-cell memory formation after mild COVID-19. Study-wide background: In these data, TCR clusters were largely donor specific. Study conclusions and caveats: Clones that got smaller from day 15 to 85 had even CD4/CD8, while clones growing later tipped toward CD4+. There were some responding clones in pre-infection memory, which suggested that cross-reactive memory had joined. Contracting CD4+ clones sat mainly in CM and EM; CD8+ in EMRA.

TCRdb analysed the 5' RACE reads with MiXCR anew, one entry per CDR3 protein. The sample holds 55,000 to 75,000 distinct CDR3 sequences, about 27% seen once. V dropped 6 bases and J dropped 11 bases, with 15 bases sitting between them. Germline CDR1 reads SGDLS; CDR2 reads YYNGEE. The CDR3 covers 13 residues. The sample holds a few counts of this clonotype. Its antigen is still unknown. The sample taken for sequencing was PBMCs or a T cell subset sorted from them (not recorded which). This clonotype originated in a man younger than 35 who had mild COVID-19 (a few samples of this study predate the infection). Cell type and time point are not known. This chain joins TRBV9 and TRBJ1-6; TRBD1 might be the D (6 bases). CDR3 DNA sequence: TGTGCCAGCACTATTACAGGGTCTACACCCCTCCACTTT. Translation gives CASTITGSTPLHF.